This T cell receptor (beta chain) was documented in a study of cytomegalovirus exposure and HLA in healthy donors. Amplification used 60 Vbeta primers and 13 Jbeta primers. The repertoire was sequenced with immunoSEQ multiplex PCR; TCRdb's copy has only in-frame clones and lacks some. The profile shows under 200,000 clones, approximately 80% of them singletons. Germline CDR1 is MGHRA and CDR2 is YSYEKL. The CDR3 covers 16 residues. V dropped 2 bases and J dropped 7; count of bases not matched to a gene: 7. The chain combines TRBV4-1 with TRBJ2-2; 10 bases match TRBD1. Sequences were obtained from PBMCs. This receptor was taken from a woman in her twenties or thirties in good health and CMV-seronegative. Here the CDR3 reads CASSQPGQGRFGELFF. CDR3 in DNA: TGCGCCAGCAGCCAACCGGGACAGGGGCGTTTCGGGGAGCTGTTTTTT.